The 29 T cell receptor beta chains below were found in one sample sequenced in a study of blood T cell repertoires in COVID-19 (dated by TCRdb to 2020 to 2022). Receptor libraries were prepared by the immunoSEQ multiplex PCR assay. TCRdb took over this immuneACCESS table, retaining in-frame rearrangements with V and J assigned. Such tables are incomplete; in checked studies, under half of the missing clones stem from an unresolved V gene, and the remainder is unexplained. In this sample the table shows around 300,000 clones, 88% of which occur a single time. The top ten hold around 3% of the sample. Sequencing was done on a sample of PBMCs or T cells enriched from blood (not recorded which). These TCRs come from a woman between 50 and 59 years old who had recovered from COVID-19.

The V call is TRBV5-4, the J call TRBJ2-5, with TRBD2 identical over 12 bases. In germline, CDR1 is SGHNT, CDR2 YYREEE (reference sequence). V was pared by 3 bases and J by 5 bases, with 8 bases of the junction left unmatched. The CDR3 loop spans 16 amino acids. The CDR3 region has the DNA TGTGCCAGCAGCTATCGACTAGCGGGAGTTTTGGAGACCCAGTACTTC. Amino acids: CASSYRLAGVLETQYF.

The J gene is TRBJ1-2, the V gene TRBV28; D is undetermined. The CDR3 runs to 15 residues. Trimming removed 2 bases at V and 0 bases at J, with 10 bases between. Germline loops: CDR1 MDHEN, CDR2 SYDVKM. The CDR3 coding sequence is TGTGCCAGCAGTTTAGGGCTGGGAGCTAACTATGGCTACACCTTC. It specifies CASSLGLGANYGYTF.

In its sample, this clone was seen once. The chain carries TRBV28 and TRBJ2-2, with 7 nucleotides matching TRBD2. This CDR3 is built from 15 residues. CDR1 and CDR2 from the germline V gene are MDHEN and SYDVKM. With V trimmed by 3 bases and J by 9 bases, 10 bases remained unmatched. For the CDR3, the DNA is TGTGCCAGCAGTTTCGGCGGGAGTAAGCTTTGGGAGCTGTTTTTT. This codes for CASSFGGSKLWELFF.

This clone showed up just a few times. The sample holds other DNA sequences that translate to the same CDR3. The chain recombines TRBV29-1 with TRBJ1-5; 8 nucleotides match TRBD1. With V trimmed by 6 bases and J by 5 bases, 6 bases remained unmatched. This CDR3 is built from 13 residues. Germline CDR1 SQVTM, CDR2 ANQGSEA. The CDR3 loop reads CSVRDRGDQPQHF. CDR3 DNA sequence: TGCAGCGTCCGTGACAGGGGCGATCAGCCCCAGCATTTT. The full variable domain, its missing parts supplied by reference TRBV29-1 and TRBJ1-5, is SAVISQKPSRDICQRGTSLTIQCQVDSQVTMMFWYRQQPGQSLTLIATANQGSEATYESGFVIDKFPISRPNLTFSTLTVSNMSPEDSSIYLCSVRDRGDQPQHFGDGTRLSIL.

This clone showed up just once. J is TRBJ1-1 and V is TRBV28; TRBD1 might be the D (6 bases). V dropped 7 bases and J dropped 1 base, with 25 bases sitting between them. The CDR3 is 18 residues long. Germline V gene data show CDR1 as MDHEN and CDR2 as SYDVKM. The DNA of the CDR3 is TGTGCCAGCAACAACCTAGGGTATATTACAGGGACGAACACTGAAGCTTTCTTT. As protein: CASNNLGYITGTNTEAFF.

CDR3 region: CASSDSSDTQYF. CDR3 DNA: TGTGCCAGCAGTGATTCGTCGGATACGCAGTATTTT. V is TRBV2 and J is TRBJ2-3; D call uncertain. This CDR3 is built from 12 residues. Germline V gene sequence: CDR1 SNHLY, CDR2 FYNNEI. Trimming left V 3 bases short and J 6 bases short, with 7 bases between.

V and J are TRBV2 and TRBJ2-2; 7 positions match TRBD2. This CDR3 comprises 15 residues. V gave up 8 bases and J gave up 0 bases; unmatched junction bases: 6. The germline V gene has CDR1 SNHLY and CDR2 FYNNEI. This CDR3 is CASSVAGANTGELFF. The CDR3 DNA follows: TGTGCCAGCTCCGTTGCGGGGGCGAACACCGGGGAGCTGTTTTTT.

The chain joins TRBV7-2 to TRBJ1-3, with TRBD1 matching 9 bases. Germline CDR1 and CDR2: SGHTA and FQGNSA. The CDR3 extends over 14 amino acids. V gave up 5 bases and J gave up 8 bases; unmatched junction bases: 7. The CDR3 loop is CASSPGQGIYTIYF. The CDR3, as DNA: TGTGCCAGCAGCCCGGGACAGGGCATCTACACCATATATTTT.

The chain links TRBV5-6 to TRBJ1-1; TRBD1 might be the D (5 bases). Trimming stripped 0 bases from V and 1 base from J, with 10 bases between. The CDR3 has 15 amino acids. Germline CDR1 reads SGHDT; CDR2 reads YYEEEE. The CDR3 region is CASSLVPTGNTEAFF. CDR3 nucleotides: TGTGCCAGCAGCTTGGTCCCCACAGGGAACACTGAAGCTTTCTTT.

This rearrangement joins TRBV28 to TRBJ1-1; D is ambiguous. Germline CDR1 and CDR2: MDHEN and SYDVKM. The CDR3 contains 13 residues. V lost 3 bases and J 4 bases, leaving 9 bases between the germline ends. CDR3 region: CASSLRTPTEAFF. The DNA of the CDR3 is TGTGCCAGCAGTTTGCGTACTCCCACTGAAGCTTTCTTT.

This chain joins TRBV10-3 and TRBJ1-1; the D gene is possibly TRBD1 (6 bases). The CDR3 totals 14 residues. CDR1 is ENHRY and CDR2 is SYGVKD in the germline V gene. Deletions cut 3 bases from V and 4 bases from J, with 12 bases between. CDR3 region: CAISEGQMGTEAFF. Here the CDR3 DNA reads TGTGCCATCAGTGAAGGACAGATGGGCACTGAAGCTTTCTTT.

V usage is TRBV5-1 and J usage is TRBJ2-1; 12 bases match TRBD1. Trimming removed 4 bases from V and 3 bases from J; junction bases left unmatched: 5. CDR3 length: 16 amino acids. Germline-derived CDR1 and CDR2 are SGHRS and YFSETQ. The CDR3 DNA sequence: TGCGCCAGCAGCAGCGGGACAGGGGGCTTCTACAATGAGCAGTTCTTC. Amino acids: CASSSGTGGFYNEQFF.

The chain is built from TRBV14 and TRBJ2-7; 10 bases fit TRBD1. The germline V gene encodes CDR1 SGHDN and CDR2 FVKESK. Trimming cost V 5 bases and J 5 bases; bases outside gene matches: 9. The CDR3 sequence is 15 residues long. CDR3 sequence: CASSSPGQGIHEQYF. CDR3 nucleotide sequence: TGTGCCAGCAGCTCCCCGGGACAGGGGATCCACGAGCAGTACTTC. Variable domain in full (rest from reference TRBV14 and TRBJ2-7): EAGVTQFPSHSVIEKGQTVTLRCDPISGHDNLYWYRRVMGKEIKFLLHFVKESKQDESGMPNNRFLAERTGGTYSTLKVQPAELEDSGVYFCASSSPGQGIHEQYFGPGTRLTVT.

Here the CDR3 DNA reads TGTGCCACCTCAAGTGGGGAGATCCCCCGTACCGGGGAGCTGTTTTTT. This encodes CATSSGEIPRTGELFF. The chain couples TRBV24-1 to TRBJ2-2, with a weak D call TRBD2 (5 bases). The germline V gene has CDR1 KGHDR and CDR2 SFDVKD. This CDR3 region has 16 residues. Between the trimmed V and J ends, which lost 9 bases and 5 bases, there was a span of 21 bases.

V is TRBV28 and J is TRBJ2-5; 8 bases map to TRBD2. Germline V gives CDR1 MDHEN, CDR2 SYDVKM. Unmatched junction bases numbered 18, after V lost 3 bases and J lost 0 bases. CDR3 length: 20 residues. The DNA for the CDR3 is TGTGCCAGCAGTTTGAGTAGCGGGGCGGGGAGTTTTAGGTACCAAGAGACCCAGTACTTC. Amino acids: CASSLSSGAGSFRYQETQYF. Filled out from reference TRBV28 and TRBJ2-5, the complete variable domain reads DVKVTQSSRYLVKRTGEKVFLECVQDMDHENMFWYRQDPGLGLRLIYFSYDVKMKEKGDIPEGYSVSREKKERFSLILESASTNQTSMYLCASSLSSGAGSFRYQETQYFGPGTRLLVL.

This clone occurred a few times. The chain is built from TRBV15 and TRBJ2-1; 9 nucleotides align to TRBD2. Germline loops: CDR1 LNHNV, CDR2 YYDKDF (reference sequence). The length of the CDR3 is 16 residues. V gave up 4 bases and J gave up 6 bases; unmatched junction bases: 10. The CDR3 DNA follows: TGTGCCACCAGCAAAAAACTAGCGGGTTCCAGCAATGAGCAGTTCTTC. Translated, it gives CATSKKLAGSSNEQFF.

The gene calls are TRBV27 and TRBJ1-6; TRBD1 matches at 7 bases. The CDR3 is 13 residues long. CDR1 and CDR2 (germline): MNHEY, SMNVEV (reference sequence). V lost 7 bases and J lost 10; bases outside the gene matches: 7. The CDR3 coding sequence is TGTGCCAGCACAGGGGGATGGAGGTCACCCCTCCACTTT. Residues: CASTGGWRSPLHF.

About this clone: An end of the junction differs from the germline gene, which may be a read error. V usage is TRBV7-7 and J usage is TRBJ2-3, with TRBD2 identical over 11 bases. The CDR3 is 15 residues long. The germline V gene has CDR1 SSHAT and CDR2 FNYEAQ (reference sequence). The CDR3 loop is CASSVTSGGTDTQYF. The DNA for the CDR3 is TGTGCTAGCAGTGTGACTAGCGGGGGCACAGATACGCAGTATTTT.

J is TRBJ2-3 and V is TRBV20-1; 11 positions agree with TRBD2. With V trimmed by 3 bases and J by 6 bases, 5 bases remained unmatched. Germline V gives CDR1 DFQATT, CDR2 SNEGSKA (reference sequence). The CDR3 spans 14 residues. The CDR3 nucleotides read TGCAGTGCTAGTAGCGGGAGGGCTGGGGATACGCAGTATTTT. It codes for CSASSGRAGDTQYF.

V is TRBV6-2 or TRBV6-3 and J is TRBJ2-3, with 11 positions matching TRBD2. This CDR3 has 18 amino acids. CDR1 is MNHEY and CDR2 is SVGEGT in the germline V gene. The V segment lost 4 bases and the J segment 3 bases; nucleotides outside the gene matches: 12. The CDR3 is CASSSGLLAGDRTDTQYF. CDR3 nucleotide sequence: TGTGCCAGCAGTTCGGGACTACTAGCGGGAGATCGTACAGATACGCAGTATTTT.

The J gene is TRBJ2-1, the V gene TRBV7-3; 9 bases are shared with TRBD2. The CDR3 covers 17 residues. V trimming: 2 bases; J trimming: 5 bases; junction bases outside the gene matches: 10. Germline assignment: CDR1 SGHTA and CDR2 FQGTGA. The CDR3 DNA is TGTGCCAGCAGCTTAGGGCGGGAGGCGGGAGGGAACAATGAGCAGTTCTTC. Its protein is CASSLGREAGGNNEQFF.

J is TRBJ2-5 and V is TRBV2; D not resolved. The CDR3 extends over 14 amino acids. The V end lost 8 bases, the J end lost 5 bases, and 18 bases lay between the germline ends. Germline loops: CDR1 SNHLY, CDR2 FYNNEI. Here the CDR3 DNA reads TGTGCCAGCGGAGAGGATACTCGGCGGGAGACCCAGTACTTC. Amino acid sequence: CASGEDTRRETQYF.

The chain couples TRBV3-1 (or the pseudogene TRBV3-2) to TRBJ1-1; no clear D gene. The CDR3 is 13 residues long. Trimming removed 4 bases at V and 3 bases at J, with 9 bases between. Germline CDR1 is LGHDT and CDR2 is YNNKEL (reference sequence). CDR3 sequence reads: CASSPHADTEAFF. DNA of the CDR3: TGTGCCAGCAGCCCCCACGCGGACACTGAAGCTTTCTTT.

CDR3 amino acids: CASSSPREGGTDTQYF. Written as DNA, the CDR3 is TGTGCCAGCAGTTCCCCTCGAGAAGGGGGCACAGATACGCAGTATTTT. This chain links TRBV28 with TRBJ2-3; D possibly corresponds to TRBD1 (5 bases). Trimming shortened V by 4 bases and J by 1 base, and 15 bases separated the two germline ends. Germline V lookup: CDR1 MDHEN, CDR2 SYDVKM. CDR3 length equals 16 residues. The variable domain in full, with the rest retrieved from reference TRBV28 and TRBJ2-3, is DVKVTQSSRYLVKRTGEKVFLECVQDMDHENMFWYRQDPGLGLRLIYFSYDVKMKEKGDIPEGYSVSREKKERFSLILESASTNQTSMYLCASSSPREGGTDTQYFGPGTRLTVL.

CDR3 sequence (DNA): TGTGCCAGCAGTCCAAGCCCCTACGAGCAGTACTTC. This codes for CASSPSPYEQYF. The rearrangement joins TRBV6-5 to TRBJ2-7; D is ambiguous. Deletions cut 5 bases from V and 2 bases from J, with 7 bases between. The CDR3 spans 12 residues. From germline, CDR1 is MNHEY and CDR2 SVGAGI.

This chain links TRBV11-3 with TRBJ1-1, with a weak D call TRBD1 (5 bases). The CDR3 sequence is 13 residues long. V lost 1 base and J lost 6, with 9 bases in between. CDR1 is SGHNT and CDR2 is YENEEA in the germline V gene. The CDR3 DNA reads as TGTGCCAGCAGCTTAGGTCAGGGATCTGAAGCTTTCTTT. It yields the protein CASSLGQGSEAFF.

The rearrangement joins TRBV4-2 to TRBJ1-1, with D possibly TRBD1 on 6 matching bases. Germline V gene lookup returns CDR1 LGHNA and CDR2 YNFKEQ. This CDR3 region has 13 residues. With 4 bases removed from V and 10 bases from J, the gap between germline ends came to 16 bases. The CDR3 here is CASSRQGPTPAFF. The DNA for the CDR3 is TGTGCCAGCAGCCGGCAGGGGCCCACCCCAGCTTTCTTT.

This chain links TRBV2 with TRBJ1-1; 7 nucleotides agree with TRBD1. Trimming took 3 bases from V and 2 from J; bases not matched to a gene: 3. This CDR3 comprises 14 residues. Germline V gene sequence: CDR1 SNHLY, CDR2 FYNNEI. CDR3 bases: TGTGCCAGCAGTGAGGACAGGTTCAACACTGAAGCTTTCTTT. Translating it yields CASSEDRFNTEAFF.

This clone was counted once. The CDR3 bases are TGTGCCAGCAGTTTTTTGACAGGGGGCGTTGAGCAGTTCTTC. This encodes CASSFLTGGVEQFF. V and J are TRBV28 and TRBJ2-1, with 10 bases identical to TRBD1. The J segment lost 9 bases and the V segment lost 3 bases, leaving 5 bases of the junction unmatched. This CDR3 spans 14 amino acids. In germline, CDR1 is MDHEN, CDR2 SYDVKM.